A selection of T cell receptor beta chains follows, all from one sample in a study of blood T cell repertoires in COVID-19. The assay was immunoSEQ multiplex PCR, and TCRdb's table has in-frame clones only and misses some. Found here are around 250,000 clones, about 80% of them singletons; the top ten hold roughly 3.1%. Material for sequencing was PBMCs or T cells enriched from blood (not recorded which). The receptors come from a man in his fifties or sixties who had recovered from COVID-19. Both conserved end residues are part of each CDR3. D genes are given only for firm matches. Some rows mark clone size as missing; the rest say once, few, many or name a class of expanded clone.

clone size,D gene,V gene,J gene,CDR3 protein,CDR3 DNA
once,TRBD1,TRBV29-1,TRBJ1-2,CSVRTGDYGYTF,TGCAGCGTTCGGACAGGGGACTATGGCTACACCTTC
NA,NA,TRBV30,TRBJ1-5,CAWSTGGNQPQHF,TGTGCCTGGAGTACCGGGGGGAATCAGCCCCAGCATTTT
NA,TRBD1,TRBV25-1,TRBJ2-5,CASSHRQGEETQYF,TGTGCCAGCAGTCACCGACAGGGTGAAGAGACCCAGTACTTC
NA,NA,TRBV3-1/TRBV3-2,TRBJ2-5,CASSPITQIQETQYF,TGTGCCAGCAGCCCAATAACACAGATTCAAGAGACCCAGTACTTC
once,NA,TRBV3-1/TRBV3-2,TRBJ1-4,CASSQTRNEKLFF,TGTGCCAGCAGCCAGACCAGGAATGAAAAACTGTTTTTT
NA,NA,TRBV6-5,TRBJ2-7,CASSLTGSWYHEQYF,TGTGCCAGCAGCCTAACAGGGTCGTGGTATCACGAGCAGTACTTC
NA,NA,TRBV12-5,TRBJ2-7,CASGSPFGEQYF,TGTGCTAGTGGTTCCCCTTTCGGCGAGCAGTACTTC
few,NA,TRBV29-1,TRBJ1-2,CSVEQNLGYTF,TGCAGCGTTGAACAGAACCTTGGCTACACCTTC
few,NA,TRBV7-9,TRBJ1-2,CASSSTENYGYTF,TGTGCCAGCAGCTCTACAGAAAACTATGGCTACACCTTC
NA,TRBD1,TRBV7-3,TRBJ2-1,CASSARQGPPYNEQFF,TGTGCCAGCAGCGCAAGACAGGGCCCACCCTACAATGAGCAGTTCTTC
NA,NA,TRBV5-1,TRBJ1-3,CASSLGWGQLDTIYF,TGCGCCAGCAGCTTGGGCTGGGGGCAACTGGACACCATATATTTT
NA,NA,TRBV4-2,TRBJ2-1,CAKEEYFYNEQFF,TGTGCCAAGGAGGAATATTTCTACAATGAGCAGTTCTTC
NA,TRBD2,TRBV7-3,TRBJ2-5,CASSPTTGSLRGAETQYF,TGTGCCAGCAGCCCAACCACGGGGAGTTTGCGGGGGGCTGAGACCCAGTACTTC
NA,TRBD1,TRBV5-1,TRBJ2-5,CASSELRSGGVLVETQYF,TGCGCCAGCAGTGAACTTAGGTCAGGGGGCGTTTTGGTAGAGACCCAGTACTTC
NA,NA,TRBV4-1,TRBJ1-5,CASSQDGGNSNQPQHF,TGCGCCAGCAGCCAAGACGGGGGGAATAGCAATCAGCCCCAGCATTTT
NA,NA,TRBV5-1,TRBJ1-4,CASSFSGDPNEKLFF,TGCGCCAGCAGCTTTAGCGGGGACCCGAATGAAAAACTGTTTTTT
NA,TRBD2,TRBV27,TRBJ2-1,CASSLGTSGTGEQFF,TGTGCCAGCAGCCTCGGGACTAGCGGGACAGGTGAGCAGTTCTTC
few,TRBD1,TRBV20-1,TRBJ1-4,CSASLDRGGEKLFF,TGCAGTGCTAGTCTCGACAGGGGCGGTGAAAAACTGTTTTTT
NA,TRBD1,TRBV20-1,TRBJ1-3,CSASGGQGRNTIYF,TGCAGTGCTAGTGGGGGACAGGGGAGAAACACCATATATTTT
NA,NA,TRBV19,TRBJ1-6,CASSMPRGGKQNSPLHF,TGTGCCAGTAGTATGCCCCGCGGCGGGAAGCAAAATTCACCCCTCCACTTT
NA,NA,TRBV19,TRBJ1-2,CASSSEGPRGIDGYTF,TGTGCCAGTAGTTCGGAAGGCCCGAGAGGGATCGATGGCTACACCTTC
NA,TRBD2,TRBV7-2,TRBJ2-1,CASSPGGFGGNEQFF,TGTGCCAGCAGTCCCGGGGGATTCGGGGGGAATGAGCAGTTCTTC
NA,NA,TRBV27,TRBJ1-5,CASSAQVSNQPQHF,TGTGCCAGCAGTGCACAGGTTAGCAATCAGCCCCAGCATTTT
NA,NA,TRBV25-1,TRBJ1-1,CASSVPRENTEAFF,TGTGCCAGCAGTGTCCCCAGGGAGAACACTGAAGCTTTCTTT
NA,NA,TRBV7-8,TRBJ1-1,CASSFSGVNTEAFF,TGTGCCAGCAGCTTCTCAGGGGTGAACACTGAAGCTTTCTTT
few,TRBD2,TRBV12-5,TRBJ2-1,CASGLVTLAGDYNEQFF,TGTGCTAGTGGTTTGGTTACCCTAGCGGGAGACTACAATGAGCAGTTCTTC
NA,TRBD1,TRBV27,TRBJ1-5,CASKTGTGGYNQPQHF,TGTGCCAGCAAGACCGGGACAGGGGGCTACAATCAGCCCCAGCATTTT
few,TRBD2,TRBV6-6,TRBJ2-7,CASSQSSGTSGAGASYEQYF,TGTGCCAGCAGTCAGTCATCCGGGACTAGCGGAGCTGGGGCCTCCTACGAGCAGTACTTC
NA,TRBD1,TRBV27,TRBJ1-4,CATRRGQGASEKLFF,TGTGCCACCCGAAGGGGACAGGGGGCTAGTGAAAAACTGTTTTTT
NA,TRBD1,TRBV30,TRBJ2-7,CAWTRQGLDEQYF,TGTGCCTGGACGCGACAGGGGTTAGACGAGCAGTACTTC
NA,TRBD1,TRBV19,TRBJ1-4,CASSRTGVFNEKLFF,TGTGCCAGTAGTCGGACAGGGGTATTTAATGAAAAACTGTTTTTT
NA,NA,TRBV10-3,TRBJ1-6,CAISATASSSYNSPLHF,TGTGCCATCAGTGCGACAGCCTCAAGCTCCTATAATTCACCCCTCCACTTT
NA,NA,TRBV7-2,TRBJ2-5,CATTRRTQEAQYF,TGTGCCACAACGAGGAGGACTCAAGAGGCCCAGTACTTC
NA,TRBD2,TRBV7-8,TRBJ2-7,CASSFAVGGSYEQYF,TGTGCCAGCAGCTTTGCCGTGGGAGGGTCCTACGAGCAGTACTTC
NA,NA,TRBV30,TRBJ1-3,CAWDTGTTGNTIYF,TGTGCCTGGGACACCGGGACTACTGGAAACACCATATATTTT
NA,TRBD1,TRBV19,TRBJ1-4,CASSTPGQGNEKLFF,TGTGCCAGTAGTACCCCGGGACAGGGCAACGAAAAACTGTTTTTT
NA,NA,TRBV11-3,TRBJ1-1,CASTILGFNTEAFF,TGTGCCAGCACCATACTAGGGTTTAACACTGAAGCTTTCTTT
NA,TRBD2,TRBV10-1,TRBJ2-1,CASSAIAGGQGGEQFF,TGCGCCAGCAGTGCTATAGCGGGAGGCCAAGGGGGTGAGCAGTTCTTC
NA,NA,TRBV18,TRBJ1-1,CASSAMVGVQAEAFF,TGTGCCAGCTCAGCCATGGTCGGGGTCCAGGCTGAAGCTTTCTTT
few,NA,TRBV9,TRBJ2-2,CASSGDSSPSTGELFF,TGTGCCAGCAGCGGAGACTCCAGCCCTTCGACCGGGGAGCTGTTTTTT
NA,NA,TRBV4-2,TRBJ2-1,CASSQGQQGGGPSYNEQFF,TGTGCCAGCAGCCAAGGTCAACAGGGAGGGGGTCCTTCCTACAATGAGCAGTTCTTC
NA,TRBD2,TRBV3-1/TRBV3-2,TRBJ2-1,CASSPQTGTSYNEQFF,TGTGCCAGCAGCCCGCAGACCGGGACTAGTTACAATGAGCAGTTCTTC
NA,NA,TRBV30,TRBJ1-5,CAYRTGINQPQHF,TGTGCCTACCGTACAGGGATCAATCAGCCCCAGCATTTT
NA,NA,TRBV11-2,TRBJ1-2,CASSTTGYGYTF,TGTGCCAGCAGCACGACAGGATATGGCTACACCTTC
NA,NA,TRBV10-1,TRBJ1-6,CASSGTVNSPLHF,TGCGCCAGCAGTGGGACAGTTAACTCACCCCTCCACTTT
NA,NA,TRBV7-8,TRBJ1-1,CASSLEASPYGGGEAFF,TGTGCCAGCAGCTTAGAGGCCTCACCTTATGGGGGCGGTGAAGCTTTCTTT
NA,NA,TRBV29-1,TRBJ2-2,CSVEGTGELFF,TGTAGCGTCGAGGGCACCGGGGAGCTGTTTTTT
NA,NA,TRBV1,TRBJ2-5,CTSSQDRGIETQYF,TGCACCAGCAGCCAAGATAGGGGAATTGAGACCCAGTACTTC
NA,TRBD1,TRBV6-1,TRBJ2-1,CASSENPGQGIVNEQFF,TGTGCCAGCAGTGAAAATCCGGGACAGGGTATTGTCAATGAGCAGTTCTTC